This T cell receptor beta chain was identified during a study of T cells after yellow fever vaccination. Findings of the study overall: Abundant clonotypes (contaminants from the bulk population) could be present in FACS-sorted repertoires.

TCRdb ran MiXCR on the 5' RACE reads and lists one entry per CDR3 protein. The table has approximately 510,000 distinct CDR3 sequences, roughly 22% seen once. With respect to this clonotype: The antigen is not known.

The V gene's germline CDR1 is KGHDR and CDR2 SFDVKD. The V gene lost 5 bases and the J gene lost 6 bases, with 6 bases spanning the gap. The CDR3 is 12 residues long. Sequenced here: PBMCs, sampled about 21 days after the first yellow fever vaccination. The V gene is TRBV24-1, the J gene TRBJ2-2; D unresolved. The clonotype originates from a man younger than 35 who received the YFV17D yellow fever vaccine. CDR3 amino acids: CATSARSGELFF. DNA of the CDR3: TGTGCCACCAGTGCTCGGTCCGGGGAGCTGTTTTTT.